The 9 T cell receptor beta chains reported below all come from one sample, sequenced in a study of T cell responses to AZD1222 COVID-19 vaccine. Generated by immunoSEQ multiplex PCR, the TCRdb table keeps only in-frame clones and is missing some. The profile shows about 110,000 clones, 70% to 90% of them singletons. Specimen: peripheral blood, collected 28 days after the second AZD1222 dose. Every receptor here comes from an adult who received the AZD1222 COVID-19 vaccine.

The V call is TRBV4-2, the J call TRBJ2-1; 8 positions agree with TRBD2. The V segment lost 0 bases and the J segment 3 bases; nucleotides outside the gene matches: 1. Germline-derived CDR1 and CDR2 are LGHNA and YNFKEQ. This CDR3 is 15 amino acids long. CDR3 DNA sequence: TGTGCCAGCAGCCAAGACCTAGCGGGCTACAATGAGCAGTTCTTC. It yields the protein CASSQDLAGYNEQFF.

The V call is TRBV11-2, the J call TRBJ1-6; D call uncertain. The CDR3 is 16 amino acids. V was trimmed by 4 bases and J by 7 bases, leaving 17 bases between them. The germline gives CDR1 SGHAT, CDR2 FQNNGV. CDR3 residues: CASSSSRAPENSPLHF. Here the CDR3 DNA reads TGTGCCAGCAGCTCTAGCCGGGCGCCAGAGAATTCACCCCTCCACTTT.

The rearrangement links TRBV7-9 to TRBJ2-7, with 8 bases that match TRBD2. Germline lookup yields CDR1 SEHNR and CDR2 FQNEAQ (reference sequence). V was clipped by 3 bases and J by 3 bases; unmatched bases: 7. CDR3 length: 15 amino acids. DNA for the CDR3: TGTGCCAGCAGCTTGGCCTGGACTAGCAACTACGAGCAGTACTTC. Encoded protein: CASSLAWTSNYEQYF.

V is TRBV5-1 and J is TRBJ2-7; 11 positions match TRBD2. The trim removed 4 bases at V and 3 bases at J, leaving 6 bases unmatched. Germline CDR1 SGHRS, CDR2 YFSETQ. This CDR3 is built from 15 residues. CDR3 residues: CASSQLAGVDYEQYF. In DNA form, the CDR3 reads TGCGCCAGCAGCCAACTAGCGGGAGTGGACTACGAGCAGTACTTC.

J is TRBJ2-7 and V is TRBV11-2; 7 bases are a match to TRBD2. With V trimmed by 5 bases and J by 4 bases, 8 bases remained unmatched. This CDR3 contains 14 residues. The V gene's germline CDR1 is SGHAT and CDR2 FQNNGV. The CDR3 nucleotides are TGTGCCAGCAGCCATGGCGGGAGTACTTACGAGCAGTACTTC. Protein product: CASSHGGSTYEQYF.

This clone was counted between two and nine times. The rearrangement joins TRBV30 to TRBJ1-5; D unclear. The length of the CDR3 is 16 residues. Germline V gene sequence: CDR1 GTSNPN, CDR2 SVGIG (reference sequence). V lost 2 bases and J 2 bases, leaving 16 bases between the germline ends. In nucleotides, the CDR3 is TGTGCCTGGAGTCCTACGGCCCGGACGGGCAATCAGCCCCAGCATTTT. It specifies CAWSPTARTGNQPQHF.

This chain connects TRBV19 to TRBJ2-1; no reliable D call. This CDR3 comprises 17 residues. Germline V CDR1 and CDR2: LNHDA, SQIVND (reference sequence). Trimming took off 2 bases at V and 2 bases at J, with 16 bases between the two ends. The CDR3 sequence: CASSIPGGSAPYNEQFF. As DNA, the CDR3 is TGTGCCAGTAGTATACCGGGTGGAAGCGCACCCTACAATGAGCAGTTCTTC.

CDR3 sequence (DNA): TGTGCCAGCAGTGAAAATGGCTACACCTTC. It translates to CASSENGYTF. This chain links TRBV2 with TRBJ1-2; no reliable D call. V gave up 2 bases and J gave up 6 bases, with 1 base separating them. The V gene's germline CDR1 is SNHLY and CDR2 FYNNEI. The CDR3 contains 10 residues.

V usage is TRBV3-1 (or the pseudogene TRBV3-2) and J usage is TRBJ2-7; possible D gene TRBD2, 5 bases. Germline CDR1 LGHDT, CDR2 YNNKEL (reference sequence). This CDR3 has 16 residues. Between the trimmed V and J ends, which lost 5 bases and 1 base, there was a span of 18 bases. For the CDR3, the DNA is TGTGCCAGCAGCAGGGTTGGAGTGGGGAGATCCTACGAGCAGTACTTC. It encodes CASSRVGVGRSYEQYF.